The rows below give T cell receptor beta chains drawn from one sample of a study of blood T cell repertoires in COVID-19. Repertoires were generated with immunoSEQ multiplex PCR, while TCRdb's copy carries only in-frame clones and drops some. Here the sample spans fewer than 500,000 clones, roughly 86% being singletons. Material for sequencing was peripheral blood. These receptors originate from a human donor with acute or convalescent COVID-19. The donor label of this sample is uncertain. Each CDR3 is given with its conserved first and last residue.

j_call cdr3_length v_call cdr3_aa
TRBJ2-7 15 TRBV7-2 CASSRGLTTPYEQYF
TRBJ1-4 16 TRBV11-2 CASRNSRRATNEKLFF
TRBJ2-3 16 TRBV18 CASSGVPGQGTDTQYF
TRBJ1-2 14 TRBV11-2 CASSFAPGNYGYTF
TRBJ1-1 14 TRBV5-5 CASSLNTGYTGAFF
TRBJ2-5 14 TRBV7-8 CASSLNPGQETQYF
TRBJ1-5 15 TRBV7-2 CASSFAAGGNQPQHF
TRBJ1-5 12 TRBV12-3/TRBV12-4 CASSRGQQPQHF
TRBJ2-1 13 TRBV23-1 CASSPKLAHEQFF
TRBJ2-7 17 TRBV28 CASSLLGHSLASYEQYF
TRBJ1-1 14 TRBV7-2 CASSPTGGVTEAFF
TRBJ1-1 10 TRBV20-1 CSASRQEAFF
TRBJ1-3 17 TRBV15 CATSRDSAGITGNTIYF
TRBJ1-4 14 TRBV3-1/TRBV3-2 CASSQGQVNEKLFF
TRBJ1-2 14 TRBV10-2 CASSESGRVGGYTF
TRBJ2-7 15 TRBV4-1 CASSQTSTGAHEQYF
TRBJ2-1 15 TRBV7-9 CASSSTSREYNEQFF
TRBJ2-1 14 TRBV30 CAWQAGGRNYEQFF
TRBJ2-4 12 TRBV2 CASSPGGSIQYF
TRBJ1-1 13 TRBV27 CASSLSAMAGAFF
TRBJ2-2 14 TRBV5-4 CASSWDLNTGELFF
TRBJ2-1 15 TRBV2 CASSRGLTVGVEQFF